The 5 T cell receptor beta chains in this list originate from one sample, sequenced in a study of T cell repertoires in cytomegalovirus infection. Using its own MiXCR run on the reads, TCRdb lists one record per CDR3 protein. The data show some 700,000 distinct CDR3 sequences, 35% seen once. Source material: PBMCs. The source is a human donor in good health (CMV status not recorded). Some clones in this sample may be carry-over from other donors' samples.

This clonotype turned up a few times. The CDR3 loop is CSAPQGIDNSPLHF. For the CDR3, the DNA is TGCAGTGCCCCGCAGGGGATCGACAATTCACCCCTCCACTTT. The chain joins TRBV20-1 to TRBJ1-6; maybe TRBD1 (6 bases). This CDR3 region has 14 residues. Trimming left V 6 bases short and J 7 bases short, with 16 bases between. CDR1 is DFQATT and CDR2 is SNEGSKA in the germline V gene (reference sequence).

The table lists this clonotype with a few counts. The chain carries TRBV6-5 and TRBJ2-3; D gene uncertain. The CDR3 contains 16 residues. Per the germline V gene, CDR1 is MNHEY and CDR2 is SVGAGI. Trimming shortened V by 0 bases and J by 2 bases, and 12 bases separated the two germline ends. The DNA for the CDR3 is TGTGCCAGCAGTTACTCCGCCGGAGCTTACACAGATACGCAGTATTTT. As protein: CASSYSAGAYTDTQYF.

The V and J genes are TRBV5-6 and TRBJ1-5; 9 nucleotides align to TRBD1. The CDR3 has 15 residues. Trimming at V came to 0 bases and at J to 8 bases, leaving 6 bases not matched to a gene. Germline values: CDR1 SGHDT, CDR2 YYEEEE. The CDR3 reads CASSLEGQGEEPQHF. The CDR3 DNA reads TGTGCCAGCAGCTTGGAGGGACAGGGTGAGGAGCCCCAGCATTTT.

This clonotype showed up just a few times. The chain carries TRBV7-6 and TRBJ1-1, with D possibly TRBD1 on 5 matching bases. Trimming left V 6 bases short and J 1 base short, with 18 bases between. The CDR3 has 16 residues. CDR1 is SGHVS, CDR2 FNYEAQ, per germline. The CDR3 DNA is TGTGCCAGCAGTTTTGATGGTGCAGGGCAGAACACTGAAGCTTTCTTT. Amino acid sequence: CASSFDGAGQNTEAFF.

A few counts support this clonotype. V and J are TRBV7-8 and TRBJ2-7, with 7 bases that match TRBD1. Germline CDR1 SGHVS, CDR2 FQNEAQ. Trimming cost V 2 bases and J 2 bases; bases outside gene matches: 3. CDR3 size: 14 residues. This CDR3 is CASSLPGQTYEQYF. For the CDR3, the DNA is TGTGCCAGCAGCTTACCGGGACAGACCTACGAGCAGTACTTC.